This TCR beta chain was documented in a study of blood T cells in healthy people across ages. Study-wide points: Both naive CD4+ cell counts and diversity were greater in long-lived donors than in aged donors. Diversity figures derived from one million T cells were judged to underestimate the true value.

Trimming cost V 8 bases and J 3 bases; bases outside gene matches: 10. Germline CDR1 is SGHRS and CDR2 is YFSETQ. This CDR3 contains 15 residues. Isolated per sample were at least 6 million PBMCs. In its sample, this clonotype was seen a few times. The antigen remains unidentified. Together with a sample-barcoded 5' primer, a J-beta primer mix was included in a second PCR lasting about 7 to 12 cycles. TCRdb used MiXCR to reprocess the 5' RACE reads, holding one entry per CDR3 protein. The sample has 450,000 to 700,000 distinct CDR3 sequences; roughly 29% are singletons. The rearrangement uses TRBV5-1 and TRBJ1-4, with 7 bases that match TRBD1. Sequencing was done on a sample of blood. This receptor was obtained from a woman in her 70s in good health. CDR3 amino acids: CASTRLTGSNEKLFF. The CDR3, as DNA: TGCGCCAGTACCCGTCTGACAGGGTCTAATGAAAAACTGTTTTTT.